The clone carrying this T cell receptor (beta chain) was detected ten times or more. Its antigen is unidentified. This record comes from a study of T-cell reconstitution after alpha-beta-depleted transplantation in children. During its preparation, the TCRbeta library received unique molecular identifiers. MiXCR, applied by TCRdb to the PCR reads, yields one record per CDR3 protein. The table lists about 340,000 distinct CDR3 sequences, about a sixth of them singletons. Study findings and constraints: One year after transplant, T-cell counts and diversity came mostly from newly produced T cells. Expanded clones from the graft, numbering several hundred, reportedly supplied alpha-beta T cells about two months after transplant. Elevated TCRbeta diversity at day 60 was traced, in some patients, to surviving recipient T cells and thymic progenitors.

The CDR3 is 15 amino acids. Trimming removed 6 bases at V and 4 bases at J, with 16 bases between. This receptor was obtained from a male patient aged 2-9 years who had a stem cell transplant for acute lymphoblastic leukemia, so the T cells may come from the graft donor. V is TRBV12-3 or TRBV12-4 and J is TRBJ2-4; D is possibly TRBD1 or TRBD2 (5 bases each). The sample in question was PBMCs, mostly from graft donor cells, obtained 360 days after TCRalphabeta/CD19-depleted stem cell transplant. CDR3 sequence: CASSPLSGPKNIQYF. The CDR3 DNA reads TGTGCCAGCAGCCCTTTATCGGGGCCTAAAAACATTCAGTACTTC.